This T cell receptor beta chain was recovered during a study of Graves' ophthalmopathy and Graves' hyperthyroidism. Included hyperthyroidism patients were aged 18 to 65 and newly diagnosed (under 2 months' duration). Amplified TCR beta CDR3 regions were obtained using RNA transcripts as template. HTBI primers were used in a first-round RT-PCR, which preceded a second-round multiplex PCR. TCRdb itself ran the multiplex PCR reads through MiXCR, one entry per CDR3 protein. The table has 900,000 to 1,200,000 distinct CDR3 sequences, approximately 35% seen once. CDR1 and CDR2 (germline): ENHRY, SYGVKD. The CDR3 length is 18 residues. Trimming removed 6 bases at V and 0 bases at J, with 21 bases between. This clonotype was seen ten or more times.

The TCR comes from an adult man with Graves' hyperthyroidism. Sequencing was carried out using peripheral blood or thyroid tissue (not recorded which). V usage is TRBV10-3 and J usage is TRBJ1-5; the D gene is possibly TRBD1 (6 bases). CDR3 DNA: TGTGCCATCAGATCAGGGGATGCCCAATCCTATAGCAATCAGCCCCAGCATTTT. Translated: CAIRSGDAQSYSNQPQHF.